These T cell receptor beta chains were read from a single sample in a study of identical twins. TCRdb called the 5' RACE reads again in MiXCR, with one record for every CDR3 protein. The repertoire holds around 450,000 distinct CDR3 sequences, 12% to 15% seen once, with about 0.52% in the top ten. Another study also made use of these data, one on yellow fever vaccine responses in identical twins.

Sample: CD4+ T cells sorted from blood. The source is a woman in her late teens or twenties in good health. CDR3s include the opening cysteine and the closing phenylalanine or tryptophan. D genes are given only for firm matches. Some rows mark clone size as missing; the rest say once, few, many or name a class of expanded clone.

v_gene	d_gene	abundance	j_gene	CDR3aa	CDR3nt
TRBV5-1	TRBD2	NA	TRBJ2-3	CASSLVASGVHAQYF	TGCGCCAGCAGCTTGGTAGCTAGCGGTGTACATGCGCAGTATTTT
TRBV3-1	NA	few	TRBJ2-7	CASSQEVPIGLGRTMDYEQYF	TGTGCCAGCAGCCAAGAGGTCCCGATAGGACTTGGGCGAACTATGGACTACGAGCAGTACTTC
TRBV7-3	TRBD2	NA	TRBJ2-3	CASSRAGPNTDTQYF	TGTGCCAGCAGCAGAGCGGGGCCCAACACAGATACGCAGTATTTT
TRBV7-9	NA	few	TRBJ1-5	CASAERGTNQPQHF	TGTGCCAGCGCGGAAAGGGGGACGAATCAGCCCCAGCATTTT
TRBV18	TRBD1	NA	TRBJ1-1	CASSQETGRKGTEAFF	TGTGCCAGCTCACAAGAGACAGGGAGGAAAGGCACTGAAGCTTTCTTT
TRBV20-1	TRBD1	NA	TRBJ2-7	CSASVETGINEQYF	TGCAGTGCCTCTGTCGAGACAGGGATCAACGAGCAGTACTTC
TRBV7-7	NA	NA	TRBJ2-1	CASSSRLSSYNEQFF	TGTGCTAGCAGCTCCCGGCTGAGCTCCTACAATGAGCAGTTCTTC
TRBV12-3/TRBV12-4	NA	NA	TRBJ2-2	CASSLGLLGGELFF	TGTGCCAGCAGTTTAGGACTACTTGGTGGGGAGCTGTTTTTT
TRBV12-3/TRBV12-4	NA	many	TRBJ1-5	CASKSSGNSNQPQHF	TGTGCCAGCAAGAGTTCCGGGAATAGCAATCAGCCCCAGCATTTT
TRBV11-2	NA	NA	TRBJ2-1	CASSLAWNSYNEQFF	TGTGCCAGCAGCTTAGCGTGGAATTCCTACAATGAGCAGTTCTTC
TRBV11-2	TRBD2	few	TRBJ2-7	CASSNALAGGPYEQYF	TGTGCCAGCAGCAACGCCCTAGCGGGAGGCCCCTACGAGCAGTACTTC
TRBV5-6	TRBD2	NA	TRBJ2-1	CASSLGLAGKYNEQFF	TGTGCCAGCAGCCTCGGACTAGCGGGAAAGTACAATGAGCAGTTCTTC
TRBV20-1	TRBD2	NA	TRBJ2-7	CSARTSGSLYEQYF	TGCAGTGCTAGAACTAGCGGGAGTCTCTACGAGCAGTACTTC
TRBV29-1	TRBD1	once	TRBJ2-2	CSVEVSKKGAIGELFF	TGCAGCGTTGAAGTCTCGAAAAAGGGGGCGATCGGGGAGCTGTTTTTT
TRBV28	TRBD1	NA	TRBJ2-1	CASNLGQDNEQFF	TGTGCCAGCAACCTGGGACAGGACAATGAGCAGTTCTTC
TRBV9	TRBD2	NA	TRBJ2-3	CASSVVTSGGSNTQYF	TGTGCCAGCAGCGTAGTTACTAGCGGGGGATCTAATACGCAGTATTTT
TRBV20-1	NA	few	TRBJ2-5	CSARDPIGTQYF	TGCAGTGCTAGAGACCCCATCGGGACCCAGTACTTC
TRBV19	TRBD2	NA	TRBJ2-5	CASSEPGLVDQETQYF	TGTGCCAGTAGTGAACCGGGACTAGTGGATCAAGAGACCCAGTACTTC
TRBV6-2/TRBV6-3	TRBD2	few	TRBJ2-2	CASTIRLAGVPANTGELFF	TGTGCCAGCACTATAAGACTAGCGGGCGTGCCCGCGAACACCGGGGAGCTGTTTTTT
TRBV2	NA	NA	TRBJ2-1	CASSGLIYNEQFF	TGTGCCAGTTCGGGGCTCATTTACAATGAGCAGTTCTTC
TRBV29-1	NA	NA	TRBJ2-3	CSVLPVRTDTQYF	TGCAGCGTGTTACCGGTGAGGACAGATACGCAGTATTTT